This TCR beta chain was retrieved from a study of cytomegalovirus exposure and HLA in healthy donors. In germline, CDR1 is SGHAT, CDR2 FQNNGV. The CDR3 loop spans 14 amino acids. The V gene lost 2 bases and the J gene lost 8 bases, with 15 bases spanning the gap. Regarding the study as a whole: It was in a later analysis that TCR association rates were seen to vary by HLA locus, highest for DRB1 and lowest for HLA-C.

As regards this clone: Antigen unknown.

PCR amplification relied on 60 Vbeta primers (plus 13 Jbeta primers). Assay: immunoSEQ multiplex PCR; the TCRdb copy retains only in-frame clones and omits some. Of more than 45,000 clones listed, 70% are singletons. The V call is TRBV11-2, the J call TRBJ1-1; tentative D call: TRBD1 (5 bases). This clonotype originated in an older woman in good health and CMV-seropositive. Sequenced: PBMCs. The CDR3 spells CASSLLGVRSEAFF. CDR3 DNA: TGTGCCAGCAGCTTATTAGGGGTTCGGTCGGAAGCTTTCTTT.